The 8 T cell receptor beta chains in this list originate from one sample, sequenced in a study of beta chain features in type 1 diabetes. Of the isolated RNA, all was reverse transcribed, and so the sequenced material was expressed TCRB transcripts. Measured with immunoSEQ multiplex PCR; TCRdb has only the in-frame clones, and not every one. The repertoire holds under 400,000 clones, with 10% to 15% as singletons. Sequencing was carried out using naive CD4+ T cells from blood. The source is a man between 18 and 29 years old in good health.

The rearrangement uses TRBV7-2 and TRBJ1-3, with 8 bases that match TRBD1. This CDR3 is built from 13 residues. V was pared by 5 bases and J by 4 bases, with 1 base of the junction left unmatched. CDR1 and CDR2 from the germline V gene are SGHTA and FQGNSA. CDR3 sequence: CASSPGGGNTIYF. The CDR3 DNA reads TGTGCCAGCAGCCCAGGGGGCGGAAACACCATATATTTT.

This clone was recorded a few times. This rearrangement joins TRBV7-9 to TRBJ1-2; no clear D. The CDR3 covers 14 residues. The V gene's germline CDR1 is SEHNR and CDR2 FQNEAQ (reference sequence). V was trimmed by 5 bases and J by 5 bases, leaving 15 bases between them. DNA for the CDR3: TGTGCCAGCAGCCCGAACCAATTCGCGTATGGCTACACCTTC. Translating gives CASSPNQFAYGYTF.

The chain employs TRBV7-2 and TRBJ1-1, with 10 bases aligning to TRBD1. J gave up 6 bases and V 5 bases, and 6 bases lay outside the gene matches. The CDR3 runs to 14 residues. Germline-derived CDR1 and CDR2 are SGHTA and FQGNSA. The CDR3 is CASSRDRGRSEAFF. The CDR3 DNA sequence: TGTGCCAGCAGCCGCGACAGGGGGCGGTCTGAAGCTTTCTTT.

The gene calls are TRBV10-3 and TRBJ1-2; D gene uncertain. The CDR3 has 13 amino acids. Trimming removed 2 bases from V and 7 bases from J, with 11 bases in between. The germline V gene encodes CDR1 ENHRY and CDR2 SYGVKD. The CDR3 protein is CAISESGRFGYTF. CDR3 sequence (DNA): TGTGCCATCAGTGAGAGCGGACGATTTGGCTACACCTTC.

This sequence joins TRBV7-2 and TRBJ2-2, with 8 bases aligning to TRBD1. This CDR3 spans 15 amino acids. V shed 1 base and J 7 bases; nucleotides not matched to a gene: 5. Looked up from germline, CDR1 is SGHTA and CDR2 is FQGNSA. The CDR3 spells CASSLVQGVGGELFF. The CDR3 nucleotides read TGTGCCAGCAGCTTAGTACAGGGGGTTGGCGGGGAGCTGTTTTTT.

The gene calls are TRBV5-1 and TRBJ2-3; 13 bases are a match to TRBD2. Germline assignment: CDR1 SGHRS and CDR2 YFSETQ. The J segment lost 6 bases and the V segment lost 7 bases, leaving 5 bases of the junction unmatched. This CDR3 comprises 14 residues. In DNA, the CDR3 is TGCGCCAGCGGCGAACTAGCGGGGGGGGATACGCAGTATTTT. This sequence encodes CASGELAGGDTQYF.

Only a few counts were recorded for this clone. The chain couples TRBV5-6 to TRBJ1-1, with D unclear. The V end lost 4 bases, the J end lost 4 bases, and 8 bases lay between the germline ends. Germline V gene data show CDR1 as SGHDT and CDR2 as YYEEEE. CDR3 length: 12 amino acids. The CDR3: CASSRGSTEAFF. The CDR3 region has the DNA TGTGCCAGCAGCCGTGGTAGCACTGAAGCTTTCTTT.

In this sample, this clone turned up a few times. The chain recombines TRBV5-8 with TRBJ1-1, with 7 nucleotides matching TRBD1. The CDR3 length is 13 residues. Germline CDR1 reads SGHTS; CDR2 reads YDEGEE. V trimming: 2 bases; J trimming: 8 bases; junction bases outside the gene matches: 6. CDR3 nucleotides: TGTGCCAGCAGCTTACTGGACAGGACAGAAGCTTTCTTT. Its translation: CASSLLDRTEAFF. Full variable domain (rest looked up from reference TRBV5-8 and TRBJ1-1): EAGVTQSPTHLIKTRGQQATLRCSPISGHTSVYWYQQALGLGLQFLLWYDEGEERNRGNFPPRFSGRQFPNYSSELNVNALELEDSALYLCASSLLDRTEAFFGQGTRLTVV.